Presented here are 16 T cell receptor beta chains from one specimen sequenced in a study of T cells after posttransplantation cyclophosphamide. TCRdb's table, derived via immunoSEQ multiplex PCR, lists solely in-frame clones and lacks some. The sample carries tens of thousands of clones, roughly two thirds recorded once. Sequenced material: memory CD4+ T cells sorted from PBMCs. These receptors were obtained from a woman aged 55 to 70 in good health, CMV-negative, and a related stem cell transplant donor.

CDR3 in DNA: TGTGCCAGCAGCGTTACAGGGGGCGTTGAAAAACTGTTTTTT. Translating it yields CASSVTGGVEKLFF. The chain joins TRBV9 to TRBJ1-4; 9 positions match TRBD1. V lost 2 bases, J lost 7 bases, and 3 bases stayed unmatched. In germline, CDR1 is SGDLS, CDR2 YYNGEE. CDR3 length: 14 amino acids.

This clone has a single count. At one boundary the junction diverges from the germline segment, which might be a read error. This chain links TRBV7-7 with TRBJ2-1; D remains unclear. The CDR3 totals 12 residues. CDR1 and CDR2 (germline): SSHAT, FNYEAQ (reference sequence). Here the CDR3 reads CASSLSGGEQFF. The CDR3 DNA follows: TGTGCTAGCAGCTTATCAGGTGGTGAGCAGTTCTTC.

V gene TRBV11-2 combines with J gene TRBJ2-7, with TRBD2 as a possible D gene (6 bases). Trimming pared 0 bases from V and 4 bases from J, leaving 13 bases between. Germline lookup yields CDR1 SGHAT and CDR2 FQNNGV. CDR3 length: 15 amino acids. CDR3 nucleotide sequence: TGTGCCAGCAGCTTAGATCACGGGAGCGCTTACGAGCAGTACTTC. It codes for CASSLDHGSAYEQYF.

The chain combines TRBV6-1 with TRBJ2-7; possibly TRBD1 for D (6 bases). Looked up from germline, CDR1 is MNHNS and CDR2 is SASEGT. This CDR3 contains 13 residues. Trimming left V 3 bases short and J 0 bases short, with 6 bases between. CDR3 nucleotide sequence: TGTGCCAGCAGTGACAGGGGCTCCTACGAGCAGTACTTC. This sequence encodes CASSDRGSYEQYF.

This clone was seen a few times. V usage is TRBV6-1 and J usage is TRBJ1-1; D is possibly TRBD1 (5 bases). The CDR3 is 13 amino acids. The V end was cut by 6 bases, the J end by 0 bases, with 8 bases between. Germline lookup yields CDR1 MNHNS and CDR2 SASEGT. The CDR3 coding sequence is TGTGCCAGCAGGAGACAGCTGAACACTGAAGCTTTCTTT. Translating it yields CASRRQLNTEAFF.

The chain recombines TRBV9 with TRBJ1-1; 9 bases are shared with TRBD1. The CDR3 spans 16 residues. Trimming at V came to 0 bases and at J to 0 bases, leaving 3 bases not matched to a gene. The germline V gene encodes CDR1 SGDLS and CDR2 YYNGEE. CDR3 amino acids: CASSVGTGAMNTEAFF. For the CDR3, the DNA is TGTGCCAGCAGCGTAGGGACAGGGGCCATGAACACTGAAGCTTTCTTT.

The table lists this clone with a few counts. The chain combines TRBV2 with TRBJ2-7, with D possibly being TRBD1 (5 bases). The CDR3 runs to 12 residues. V lost 5 bases and J 3 bases, leaving 8 bases between the germline ends. The V gene's germline CDR1 is SNHLY and CDR2 FYNNEI. The CDR3 region is CASSRQLYEQYF. CDR3 bases: TGTGCCAGCAGTCGACAGCTCTACGAGCAGTACTTC.

The V and J genes are TRBV28 and TRBJ1-6, with D maybe TRBD1 (6 bases). The germline CDR1 and CDR2 sequences are MDHEN and SYDVKM. Trimming left V 4 bases short and J 8 bases short, with 21 bases between. The CDR3 length is 17 residues. The CDR3 protein is CASSSLGPIRQDSPLHF. CDR3 DNA sequence: TGTGCCAGCAGTTCTTTAGGCCCGATCCGACAGGATTCACCCCTCCACTTT.

J is TRBJ2-7 and V is TRBV19, with 7 bases lining up with TRBD2. Per germline, CDR1 LNHDA and CDR2 SQIVND (reference sequence). CDR3 size: 15 residues. V trimming: 5 bases; J trimming: 7 bases; junction bases outside the gene matches: 14. CDR3 residues: CASSVTSHLLAEQYF. In DNA, the CDR3 is TGTGCCAGTAGTGTGACTAGCCACCTTCTGGCGGAGCAGTACTTC.

The chain recombines TRBV6-6 with TRBJ1-1, with a tentative D call TRBD1 (5 bases). Germline loops: CDR1 MNHNY, CDR2 SVGAGI (reference sequence). This CDR3 has 13 residues. Trimming left V 0 bases short and J 8 bases short, with 10 bases between. The CDR3 DNA reads as TGTGCCAGCAGTTACTCGTACCAGGGCGAAGCTTTCTTT. Residues: CASSYSYQGEAFF.

This sequence joins TRBV28 and TRBJ2-7; unclear D gene. V shed 5 bases and J shed 2 bases, with 13 bases lying between them. The length of the CDR3 is 14 residues. Germline assignment: CDR1 MDHEN and CDR2 SYDVKM. The CDR3 is CASSPRRAPYEQYF. CDR3 DNA: TGTGCCAGCAGTCCCCGAAGAGCGCCCTACGAGCAGTACTTC.

This clone showed up just a few times. The rearrangement links TRBV6-5 to TRBJ1-1; 11 bases line up with TRBD1. After removal of 6 bases from V and 6 bases from J, the junction contained 6 bases not matched to a gene. The CDR3 totals 14 residues. The germline gives CDR1 MNHEY, CDR2 SVGAGI. This CDR3 is CASSRTGGLPEAFF. The CDR3 DNA follows: TGTGCCAGCAGCCGGACAGGGGGCCTCCCTGAAGCTTTCTTT.

The chain joins TRBV5-6 to TRBJ2-5; D gene ambiguous. Germline values: CDR1 SGHDT, CDR2 YYEEEE. V dropped 5 bases and J dropped 5 bases, with 10 bases sitting between them. CDR3 size: 12 residues. This chain's CDR3 is CASSMSRETQYF. For the CDR3, the DNA is TGTGCCAGCAGTATGTCTCGGGAGACCCAGTACTTC.

The CDR3 spells CASSLPGAGGAPEAFF. Written as DNA, the CDR3 is TGTGCCAGCTCACTCCCTGGGGCAGGGGGCGCCCCTGAAGCTTTCTTT. The genes are TRBV18 and TRBJ1-1; 8 nucleotides agree with TRBD1. CDR1 is KGHSH and CDR2 is LQKENI in the germline V gene. V gave up 4 bases and J gave up 6 bases; unmatched junction bases: 13. The CDR3 sequence is 16 residues long.

This sequence joins TRBV28 and TRBJ2-3; no clear D gene. The CDR3 contains 15 residues. Germline CDR1 reads MDHEN; CDR2 reads SYDVKM. The V and J ends lost 4 bases and 0 bases respectively, with 11 bases between them. The CDR3 region is CASSSPGSSTDTQYF. The DNA of the CDR3 is TGTGCCAGCAGTTCCCCAGGATCTAGCACAGATACGCAGTATTTT.

This sequence joins TRBV7-2 and TRBJ1-3; D not certain. The CDR3 totals 14 residues. In germline, CDR1 is SGHTA, CDR2 FQGNSA. The germline V and J ends were trimmed by 8 bases and 3 bases, with 14 bases remaining between them. The CDR3 is CASGIRGGGNTIYF. In nucleotides, the CDR3 is TGTGCCAGCGGCATTCGTGGTGGTGGAAACACCATATATTTT.